Presented here are 25 T cell receptor beta chains from one specimen sequenced in a study of blood T cell repertoires in COVID-19. Here immunoSEQ multiplex PCR was the method, and the copy in TCRdb shows in-frame clones only, minus some. This sample has 160,000 or so clones, with just under 80% found just once. The sequenced material came from peripheral blood. These receptors were taken from a woman aged 80 or over with acute or convalescent COVID-19.

The V call is TRBV7-9, the J call TRBJ2-5; TRBD1 agrees at 8 bases. The CDR3 sequence is 17 residues long. The trim removed 7 bases at V and 5 bases at J, leaving 18 bases unmatched. Germline V gene sequence: CDR1 SEHNR, CDR2 FQNEAQ (reference sequence). The CDR3: CASTLGDRGDGRETQYF. The CDR3 nucleotides read TGTGCCAGCACCCTTGGCGACAGGGGCGATGGTCGGGAGACCCAGTACTTC.

The chain has TRBV19 and TRBJ2-7, with D maybe TRBD1 (6 bases). The germline gives CDR1 LNHDA, CDR2 SQIVND (reference sequence). V was trimmed by 4 bases and J by 0 bases, leaving 13 bases between them. This CDR3 region has 15 residues. The CDR3 protein is CASSTLRDNSYEQYF. CDR3 nucleotides: TGTGCCAGTAGTACCCTGAGGGACAACTCCTACGAGCAGTACTTC.

This clone was recorded a few times. The rearrangement uses TRBV6-6 and TRBJ2-7; weak D call: TRBD1 (5 bases). Germline lookup yields CDR1 MNHNY and CDR2 SVGAGI (reference sequence). CDR3 length equals 13 residues. V gave up 2 bases and J gave up 2 bases, with 7 bases separating them. The CDR3 DNA reads TGTGCCAGCAGTTACGACAGTACCTACGAGCAGTACTTC. Translating gives CASSYDSTYEQYF.

The chain couples TRBV12-3 or TRBV12-4 to TRBJ1-1, with D hard to call. The V end lost 6 bases, the J end lost 1 base, and 9 bases lay between the germline ends. This CDR3 region has 13 residues. CDR3 DNA sequence: TGTGCCAGCAGCTTGTATTCGAACACTGAAGCTTTCTTT. This codes for CASSLYSNTEAFF.

This clone was counted once. The chain recombines TRBV19 with TRBJ1-2, with 7 bases identical to TRBD1. CDR1 and CDR2 (germline): LNHDA, SQIVND (reference sequence). With V trimmed by 6 bases and J by 8 bases, 3 bases remained unmatched. The CDR3 has 11 amino acids. As DNA, the CDR3 is TGTGCCAGTAGGACAGGGCGGGGCTACACCTTC. Protein: CASRTGRGYTF.

V gene TRBV4-1 combines with J gene TRBJ2-5, with TRBD1 as a possible D gene (6 bases). The CDR3 extends over 17 amino acids. Germline V gene data show CDR1 as MGHRA and CDR2 as YSYEKL. V was trimmed by 0 bases and J by 1 base, leaving 15 bases between them. Here the CDR3 DNA reads TGCGCCAGCAGCCAAGATAACAGGGCCCCCTTCCAAGAGACCCAGTACTTC. Protein sequence: CASSQDNRAPFQETQYF.

The chain links TRBV6-1 to TRBJ2-3; unclear D gene. CDR1 is MNHNS, CDR2 SASEGT, per germline. The CDR3 extends over 13 amino acids. Trimming cost V 6 bases and J 0 bases, with 7 bases left between them. The CDR3 spells CASSLPSTDTQYF. In nucleotides, the CDR3 is TGTGCCAGCAGCCTACCGAGCACAGATACGCAGTATTTT.

This clone was observed a handful of times. The chain couples TRBV9 to TRBJ2-3; D may be TRBD2 (6 bases). The CDR3 contains 18 residues. The ends were cut back, 1 base at V and 2 bases at J, with 20 bases in the middle. The germline V gene encodes CDR1 SGDLS and CDR2 YYNGEE. CDR3 sequence reads: CASSVKRERALYTDTQYF. Written as DNA, the CDR3 is TGTGCCAGCAGCGTAAAAAGGGAGCGGGCGCTATACACAGATACGCAGTATTTT. Using reference TRBV9 and TRBJ2-3 for the parts outside the CDR3, the full variable domain is DSGVTQTPKHLITATGQRVTLRCSPRSGDLSVYWYQQSLDQGLQFLIQYYNGEERAKGNILERFSAQQFPDLHSELNLSSLELGDSALYFCASSVKRERALYTDTQYFGPGTRLTVL.

This sequence joins TRBV4-1 and TRBJ1-4; D is perhaps TRBD1 (5 bases). Germline CDR1 MGHRA, CDR2 YSYEKL. Trimming cost V 1 base and J 1 base, with 7 bases left between them. This CDR3 is 15 amino acids long. The CDR3 region is CASSQAGGTNEKLFF. In DNA form, the CDR3 reads TGCGCCAGCAGCCAAGCGGGGGGAACTAATGAAAAACTGTTTTTT.

The CDR3 is CASLSGNSYNEQFF. The CDR3 DNA follows: TGTGCCAGCCTTAGCGGGAACTCCTACAATGAGCAGTTCTTC. The chain joins TRBV27 to TRBJ2-1, with TRBD2 identical over 8 bases. The CDR3 is made up of 14 amino acids. V lost 8 bases to trimming and J lost 0 bases; unmatched junction nucleotides: 3. CDR1 is MNHEY and CDR2 is SMNVEV in the germline V gene (reference sequence).

The chain combines TRBV5-1 with TRBJ2-1, with D uncertain. Germline assignment: CDR1 SGHRS and CDR2 YFSETQ. The CDR3 length is 13 residues. Deletions cut 3 bases from V and 6 bases from J, with 10 bases between. This CDR3 is CASSSFSFNEQFF. The DNA for the CDR3 is TGCGCCAGCAGCTCCTTTAGCTTCAATGAGCAGTTCTTC. The full variable domain, in which reference TRBV5-1 and TRBJ2-1 provide the parts outside the CDR3, is KAGVTQTPRYLIKTRGQQVTLSCSPISGHRSVSWYQQTPGQGLQFLFEYFSETQRNKGNFPGRFSGRQFSNSRSEMNVSTLELGDSALYLCASSSFSFNEQFFGPGTRLTVL.

This clone occurred once. This rearrangement joins TRBV6-5 to TRBJ2-7; TRBD1 matches at 10 bases. With V trimmed by 6 bases and J by 7 bases, 6 bases remained unmatched. The length of the CDR3 is 13 residues. Germline loops: CDR1 MNHEY, CDR2 SVGAGI. CDR3 protein: CASSRQGAREQYF. The CDR3 region has the DNA TGTGCCAGCAGCCGACAGGGGGCGCGAGAGCAGTACTTC.

This clone was found a few times. In nucleotides, the CDR3 is TGTGCCAGCAGCCAACAGGGGAATCAGCCCCAGCATTTT. This sequence encodes CASSQQGNQPQHF. V usage is TRBV3-1 (or the pseudogene TRBV3-2) and J usage is TRBJ1-5; possible D gene TRBD1, 6 bases. Germline CDR1 and CDR2: LGHDT and YNNKEL (reference sequence). Trimming cost V 2 bases and J 4 bases, with 6 bases left between them. CDR3 length equals 13 residues.

This CDR3 reads CASSSGPGTGNTIYF. In DNA, the CDR3 is TGTGCCAGCAGTTCCGGCCCGGGAACTGGAAACACCATATATTTT. J is TRBJ1-3 and V is TRBV28; D is unclear. The CDR3 contains 15 residues. V was shortened by 4 bases and J by 2 bases, with 12 bases between the two germline ends. The germline CDR1 and CDR2 sequences are MDHEN and SYDVKM.

V is TRBV6-5 and J is TRBJ2-3, with 7 bases matching TRBD2. Germline V gene data show CDR1 as MNHEY and CDR2 as SVGAGI. This CDR3 has 14 amino acids. Germline trimming cut 6 bases from V and 1 base from J; bases unmatched to any gene: 4. The CDR3 protein is CASRGRVGTDTQYF. DNA of the CDR3: TGTGCCAGCAGGGGGAGGGTCGGCACAGATACGCAGTATTTT.

The gene calls are TRBV19 and TRBJ2-3; D might be TRBD2 (5 bases). Germline CDR1 and CDR2: LNHDA and SQIVND (reference sequence). The V end was cut by 6 bases, the J end by 2 bases, with 12 bases between. The CDR3 loop spans 14 amino acids. CDR3 protein: CASSHGEFTDTQYF. In DNA form, the CDR3 reads TGTGCCAGTAGCCACGGGGAGTTCACAGATACGCAGTATTTT.

V gene TRBV5-1 combines with J gene TRBJ2-7; weak D call: TRBD1 (5 bases). CDR1 is SGHRS, CDR2 YFSETQ, per germline. The CDR3 has 15 amino acids. Trimming took 1 base from V and 4 from J, leaving 15 bases between them. Here the CDR3 DNA reads TGCGCCAGCAGCTTGACGGACAACAGCTATTACGAGCAGTACTTC. It translates to CASSLTDNSYYEQYF.

In DNA form, the CDR3 reads TGCGCCAGCAGCTTAGCGGTAGCGGGGACCTCCTACGAGCAGTACTTC. Translation gives CASSLAVAGTSYEQYF. J is TRBJ2-7 and V is TRBV5-1; 8 bases fit TRBD2. The CDR3 covers 16 residues. Trimming cost V 2 bases and J 0 bases; bases outside gene matches: 7. From germline, CDR1 is SGHRS and CDR2 YFSETQ.

In its sample, this clone was seen once. The chain recombines TRBV5-1 with TRBJ2-3; the D is unclear. V shed 1 base and J shed 0 bases, with 15 bases lying between them. CDR1 is SGHRS and CDR2 is YFSETQ in the germline V gene. This CDR3 spans 17 amino acids. CDR3 sequence (DNA): TGCGCCAGCAGCTTGACATCGCAGACTGCTAGCACAGATACGCAGTATTTT. Translation gives CASSLTSQTASTDTQYF.

The chain employs TRBV5-1 and TRBJ2-7, with D possibly TRBD2 on 5 matching bases. Germline V gene lookup returns CDR1 SGHRS and CDR2 YFSETQ. The CDR3 has 14 residues. With 0 bases removed from V and 2 bases from J, the gap between germline ends came to 9 bases. CDR3 residues: CASSLGRNTYEQYF. The CDR3 DNA follows: TGCGCCAGCAGCTTGGGGAGGAACACCTACGAGCAGTACTTC.

This rearrangement joins TRBV2 to TRBJ1-2; 7 positions match TRBD1. The CDR3 runs to 15 residues. CDR1 and CDR2 (germline): SNHLY, FYNNEI. J lost 5 bases, V lost 4 bases, and 10 bases had no gene match. The CDR3 is CASSGGQAVSYGYTF. CDR3 sequence (DNA): TGTGCCAGCAGTGGTGGACAGGCGGTATCGTATGGCTACACCTTC. The full variable domain, its missing parts supplied by reference TRBV2 and TRBJ1-2, is EPEVTQTPSHQVTQMGQEVILRCVPISNHLYFYWYRQILGQKVEFLVSFYNNEISEKSEIFDDQFSVERPDGSNFTLKIRSTKLEDSAMYFCASSGGQAVSYGYTFGSGTRLTVV.

This clone is a singleton in its sample. The chain recombines TRBV18 with TRBJ1-3, with D unresolved. Deletions cut 6 bases from V and 8 bases from J, with 14 bases between. The CDR3 runs to 13 residues. CDR1 is KGHSH and CDR2 is LQKENI in the germline V gene. The CDR3: CASSPGSRDTIYF. The CDR3 nucleotides read TGTGCCAGCTCCCCCGGGAGTAGGGACACCATATATTTT.

This chain connects TRBV5-1 to TRBJ2-5, with D possibly TRBD2 on 7 matching bases. Germline lookup yields CDR1 SGHRS and CDR2 YFSETQ. CDR3 length: 14 residues. Trimming pared 0 bases from V and 5 bases from J, leaving 11 bases between. DNA for the CDR3: TGCGCCAGCAGCTTGGAGGGGGAGGGCGAGACCCAGTACTTC. Its protein product is CASSLEGEGETQYF.

This clone appeared a few times. CDR3: CASSPAIGTGVPSNQPQHF. The CDR3 coding sequence is TGTGCCAGTAGTCCTGCCATTGGGACAGGAGTTCCTAGCAATCAGCCCCAGCATTTT. The J gene is TRBJ1-5, the V gene TRBV19; the match to TRBD1 covers 8 bases. This CDR3 contains 19 residues. The germline CDR1 and CDR2 sequences are LNHDA and SQIVND (reference sequence). The V segment lost 5 bases and the J segment 0 bases; nucleotides outside the gene matches: 15.

V is TRBV5-1 and J is TRBJ2-2; 7 bases line up with TRBD2. The CDR3 runs 14 residues. The germline gives CDR1 SGHRS, CDR2 YFSETQ. V was pared by 6 bases and J by 0 bases, with 2 bases of the junction left unmatched. The CDR3 is CASTSGSNTGELFF. In DNA, the CDR3 is TGCGCCAGCACTAGCGGATCGAACACCGGGGAGCTGTTTTTT.